The clone carrying this T cell receptor beta chain has at least ten counts. Lactation, pregnancy, other autoimmune disease or uncontrolled infection excluded patients. These data belong to a study of T cells in Graves' hyperthyroidism and ophthalmopathy. Across the whole study: Peripheral blood specimens were obtained at initial diagnosis, prior to any treatment.

Researchers took RNA transcripts and amplified the TCR beta CDR3 regions from them. Primed by the HTBI set, a first-round RT-PCR was run on the TCR CDR3. TCRdb independently ran MiXCR on the multiplex PCR reads; one entry per CDR3 protein. In the table there are approximately 400,000 distinct CDR3 sequences, about 14% of which are singletons. Unmatched junction bases numbered 9, after V lost 5 bases and J lost 0 bases. CDR3 length equals 17 residues. The germline V gene encodes CDR1 SGHVS and CDR2 FQNEAQ. This TCR derives from a woman aged 25 to 39 with Graves' ophthalmopathy. V is TRBV7-8 and J is TRBJ1-2, with 10 bases fitting TRBD1. Sequencing was done on a sample of blood. As DNA, the CDR3 is TGTGCCAGCAGCACCGACAGGGGGCAGGCGGCTAACTATGGCTACACCTTC. Residues: CASSTDRGQAANYGYTF.